These 20 T cell receptor beta chains came from one sample sequenced in a study of human T cells and chemical hapten exposure. Each CDR3 protein is one row after TCRdb ran MiXCR on the RACE reads. The sample records around 70,000 distinct CDR3 sequences, around 6.3% being singletons. Described time point: healthy volunteer bleed at 6 weeks. Unfractionated whole blood was the source from which total RNA was extracted. Input material: whole blood. These receptors were obtained from a female donor in good health. Some clones in this sample may be carry-over from other donors' samples.

This clonotype was recorded many times. J is TRBJ1-5 and V is TRBV28; D uncertain. CDR3 length equals 14 residues. V gave up 3 bases and J gave up 2 bases, with 8 bases separating them. The germline V gene has CDR1 MDHEN and CDR2 SYDVKM. The CDR3 is CASSFTVGNQPQHF. Here the CDR3 DNA reads TGTGCCAGCAGTTTCACAGTGGGCAATCAGCCCCAGCATTTT. Full variable domain (outside the CDR3, taken from reference TRBV28 and TRBJ1-5): DVKVTQSSRYLVKRTGEKVFLECVQDMDHENMFWYRQDPGLGLRLIYFSYDVKMKEKGDIPEGYSVSREKKERFSLILESASTNQTSMYLCASSFTVGNQPQHFGDGTRLSIL.

This clonotype occurred a few times. The chain recombines TRBV18 with TRBJ1-3; D not resolved. With 1 base removed from V and 0 bases from J, the gap between germline ends came to 7 bases. The germline V gene encodes CDR1 KGHSH and CDR2 LQKENI. The length of the CDR3 is 15 residues. The CDR3 here is CASSPQGLSGNTIYF. CDR3 nucleotides: TGTGCCAGCTCACCACAGGGTCTCTCTGGAAACACCATATATTTT.

This clonotype is termed medium-sized. This chain connects TRBV6-4 to TRBJ2-3, with 7 bases identical to TRBD1. V lost 0 bases to trimming and J lost 4 bases; unmatched junction nucleotides: 1. CDR1 is MRHNA, CDR2 SNTAGT, per germline. This CDR3 has 14 residues. CDR3 protein: CASSDSGGADTQYF. As DNA, the CDR3 is TGTGCCAGCAGTGACTCAGGGGGCGCAGATACGCAGTATTTT.

This clonotype appeared a few times. V gene TRBV7-8 combines with J gene TRBJ2-5, with D maybe TRBD2 (5 bases). The CDR3 covers 15 residues. Germline V gives CDR1 SGHVS, CDR2 FQNEAQ. The V gene lost 2 bases and the J gene lost 2 bases, with 12 bases spanning the gap. The CDR3 sequence is CASSLKRTGQETQYF. Written as DNA, the CDR3 is TGTGCCAGCAGCTTAAAGCGGACTGGGCAAGAGACCCAGTACTTC. The whole variable domain, remainder taken from reference TRBV7-8 and TRBJ2-5, is GAGVSQSPRYKVAKRGQDVALRCDPISGHVSLFWYQQALGQGPEFLTYFQNEAQLDKSGLPSDRFFAERPEGSVSTLKIQRTQQEDSAVYLCASSLKRTGQETQYFGPGTRLLVL.

This clonotype was counted a few times. This chain joins TRBV5-1 and TRBJ2-5; possibly TRBD1 for D (6 bases). CDR1 and CDR2 (germline): SGHRS, YFSETQ. Trimming removed 3 bases from V and 5 bases from J, with 11 bases in between. This CDR3 comprises 13 residues. The CDR3 DNA is TGCGCCAGCAGCTCAACAGGGTGGGAGACCCAGTACTTC. This gives the protein CASSSTGWETQYF.

As DNA, the CDR3 is TGCAGTGCCAAAGCGGGAGCGGGCACAGATACGCAGTATTTT. It is translated as CSAKAGAGTDTQYF. The chain is built from TRBV20-1 and TRBJ2-3, with 8 bases identical to TRBD2. After removal of 6 bases from V and 1 base from J, the junction contained 6 bases not matched to a gene. Germline values: CDR1 DFQATT, CDR2 SNEGSKA (reference sequence). The CDR3 spans 14 residues.

There are a few counts of this clonotype. V is TRBV6-1 and J is TRBJ1-1; D unclear. CDR1 MNHNS and CDR2 SASEGT come from the germline V gene. The germline V and J ends were trimmed by 7 bases and 1 base, with 13 bases remaining between them. CDR3 length: 14 amino acids. The DNA for the CDR3 is TGTGCCAGCACCTCACGGCAGGCGAACACTGAAGCTTTCTTT. This codes for CASTSRQANTEAFF.

The rearrangement joins TRBV7-9 to TRBJ1-4, with 10 bases lining up with TRBD1. The J segment lost 8 bases and the V segment lost 5 bases, leaving 8 bases of the junction unmatched. CDR3 length: 15 amino acids. The germline CDR1 and CDR2 sequences are SEHNR and FQNEAQ (reference sequence). The CDR3 loop reads CASSRPGTGDEKLFF. The CDR3 region has the DNA TGTGCCAGCAGCCGACCCGGGACAGGGGACGAAAAACTGTTTTTT.

This clonotype has ten or more counts. Germline and junction disagree at one end, which may indicate a read error. The chain has TRBV7-9 and TRBJ2-1, with TRBD2 identical over 11 bases. Germline V gives CDR1 SEHNR, CDR2 FQNEAQ (reference sequence). This CDR3 has 15 residues. Here the CDR3 reads CASILAGGPVNEQFF. Here the CDR3 DNA reads TGTGCCAGCATCTTAGCGGGAGGGCCGGTAAATGAGCAGTTCTTC.

This clonotype occurred a few times. This CDR3 reads CASSEREETDTQYF. The CDR3, as DNA: TGTGCCAGCAGTGAGCGGGAGGAGACAGATACGCAGTATTTT. The chain carries TRBV6-4 and TRBJ2-3, with TRBD2 matching over 8 bases. The V segment lost 3 bases and the J segment 3 bases; nucleotides outside the gene matches: 2. The germline gives CDR1 MRHNA, CDR2 SNTAGT. The CDR3 spans 14 residues.

This clonotype was seen many times. The chain has TRBV29-1 and TRBJ2-3, with 8 bases that match TRBD1. CDR3 length: 14 amino acids. Germline V gene lookup returns CDR1 SQVTM and CDR2 ANQGSEA. Losses at the gene ends were 6 bases for V and 7 bases for J; bases not matched to a gene: 12. In DNA, the CDR3 is TGCAGCGTCCCCCGGCCAGGGGGCAAATATACGCAGTATTTT. Translated, it gives CSVPRPGGKYTQYF.

This clonotype occurred a few times. This chain connects TRBV25-1 to TRBJ2-2; 9 nucleotides line up with TRBD2. The V gene's germline CDR1 is MGHDK and CDR2 SYGVNS. The CDR3 has 16 residues. The junction had 13 bases not matched to a gene; V was cut back by 8 bases and J by 6 bases. In DNA form, the CDR3 reads TGTGCCAGCCGCGGGGGGGGCGGGAGCGGACCCGGGGAGCTGTTTTTT. It codes for CASRGGGGSGPGELFF.

This clonotype has a handful of counts. In DNA form, the CDR3 reads TGTGCCAGTAGTATGCAATGGGGAACTGAAGCTTTCTTT. The encoded protein is CASSMQWGTEAFF. This chain joins TRBV19 and TRBJ1-1, with D unresolved. Trimming pared 3 bases from V and 5 bases from J, leaving 10 bases between. CDR3 length equals 13 residues. Germline V gene data show CDR1 as LNHDA and CDR2 as SQIVND (reference sequence).

This clonotype was recorded at least ten times. The V gene is TRBV29-1, the J gene TRBJ2-2; TRBD1 agrees at 9 bases. Germline V CDR1 and CDR2: SQVTM, ANQGSEA. The V segment lost 5 bases and the J segment 6 bases; nucleotides outside the gene matches: 13. CDR3 length: 16 residues. The CDR3: CSVLRAGTGRAGELFF. CDR3 coding DNA: TGCAGCGTTTTACGCGCCGGGACAGGGAGGGCCGGGGAGCTGTTTTTT.

This chain connects TRBV27 to TRBJ1-1; D remains ambiguous. The CDR3 has 14 amino acids. V lost 3 bases and J lost 7, with 15 bases in between. Per germline, CDR1 MNHEY and CDR2 SMNVEV (reference sequence). CDR3 residues: CASSLLAGGGEAFF. CDR3 nucleotide sequence: TGTGCCAGCAGTTTGTTGGCAGGTGGTGGTGAAGCTTTCTTT.

Many counts were recorded for this clonotype. The chain joins TRBV28 to TRBJ2-7; D unclear. The germline V and J ends were trimmed by 5 bases and 6 bases, with 8 bases remaining between them. This CDR3 has 11 residues. Germline lookup yields CDR1 MDHEN and CDR2 SYDVKM. CDR3 DNA sequence: TGTGCCAGCAGTCGCGGACCCGAGCAGTACTTC. Its translation: CASSRGPEQYF.

The table lists this clonotype with many counts. The chain uses TRBV27 and TRBJ2-7; 8 nucleotides align to TRBD2. V trimming: 2 bases; J trimming: 4 bases; junction bases outside the gene matches: 10. This CDR3 has 16 residues. Germline CDR1 is MNHEY and CDR2 is SMNVEV (reference sequence). As DNA, the CDR3 is TGTGCCAGCAGTTTACTGGGCAGCGGGAGTCAGTACGAGCAGTACTTC. Translating gives CASSLLGSGSQYEQYF.

This clonotype was counted between two and nine times. The chain employs TRBV28 and TRBJ1-5, with D possibly being TRBD1 (5 bases). V lost 3 bases, J lost 4 bases, and 19 bases lay in between. The CDR3 extends over 17 amino acids. Germline CDR1 MDHEN, CDR2 SYDVKM. CDR3 DNA sequence: TGTGCCAGCAGTTTTTTCAGGGCGCATCGAAGTAATCAGCCCCAGCATTTT. This codes for CASSFFRAHRSNQPQHF.

This clonotype was counted at least ten times. The chain joins TRBV27 to TRBJ2-1; unclear D gene. Germline values: CDR1 MNHEY, CDR2 SMNVEV (reference sequence). V was pared by 4 bases and J by 11 bases, with 21 bases between. The CDR3 has 15 residues. Here the CDR3 DNA reads TGTGCCAGCAGTTCTGACCCTGCCTTACCAAGGAAGCAGTTCTTC. This encodes CASSSDPALPRKQFF.

With respect to this clonotype: This clone may be a read error of a much larger clone one base away. The chain recombines TRBV6-2 or TRBV6-3 with TRBJ2-7; 7 bases are a match to TRBD2. CDR3 size: 15 residues. Per the germline V gene, CDR1 is MNHEY and CDR2 is SVGEGT. With 6 bases clipped from V and 3 bases from J, the junction kept 11 bases outside the gene matches. CDR3 residues: CASRLYGRECYEQYF. CDR3 DNA sequence: TGTGCCAGCAGGCTTTATGGGCGGGAGTGCTACGAGCAGTACTTC.